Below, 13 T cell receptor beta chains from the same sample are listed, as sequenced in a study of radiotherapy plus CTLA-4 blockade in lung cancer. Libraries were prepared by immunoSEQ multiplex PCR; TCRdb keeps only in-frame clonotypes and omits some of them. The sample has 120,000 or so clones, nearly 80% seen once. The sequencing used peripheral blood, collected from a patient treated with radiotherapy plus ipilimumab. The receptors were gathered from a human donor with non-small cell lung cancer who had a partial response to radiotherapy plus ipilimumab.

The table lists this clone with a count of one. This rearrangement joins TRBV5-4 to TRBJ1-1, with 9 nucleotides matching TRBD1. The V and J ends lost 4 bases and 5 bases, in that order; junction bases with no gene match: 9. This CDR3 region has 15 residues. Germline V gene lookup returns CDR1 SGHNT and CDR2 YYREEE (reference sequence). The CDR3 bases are TGTGCCAGCAGCCCTGTCGGGACAGGGATTACTGAAGCTTTCTTT. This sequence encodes CASSPVGTGITEAFF.

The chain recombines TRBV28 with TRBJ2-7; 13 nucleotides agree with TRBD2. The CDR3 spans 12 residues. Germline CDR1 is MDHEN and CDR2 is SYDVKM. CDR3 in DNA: TGTGCCAGCAGCGGGACTAGCGGGATGTTTGGCGTC. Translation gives CASSGTSGMFGV.

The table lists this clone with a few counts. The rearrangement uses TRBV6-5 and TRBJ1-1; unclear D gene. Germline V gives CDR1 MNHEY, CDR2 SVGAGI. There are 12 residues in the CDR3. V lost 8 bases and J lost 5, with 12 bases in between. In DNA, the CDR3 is TGTGCCAGCGGACTAAAAAGTACTGAAGCTTTCTTT. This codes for CASGLKSTEAFF.

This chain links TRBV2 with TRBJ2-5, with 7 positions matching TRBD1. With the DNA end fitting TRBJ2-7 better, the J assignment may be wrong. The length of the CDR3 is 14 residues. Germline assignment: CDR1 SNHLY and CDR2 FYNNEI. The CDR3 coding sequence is TGTGCCAGCAGCTGGGACAGTTCTACCTACGAGCAGTACTTC. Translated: CASSWDSSTYEQYF.

CDR3 DNA: TGTGCCAGCAGTCCAAGACAGGGAAGCACTGAAGCTTTCTTT. Amino acid sequence: CASSPRQGSTEAFF. V gene TRBV6-6 combines with J gene TRBJ1-1, with TRBD1 matching over 7 bases. Germline CDR1 reads MNHNY; CDR2 reads SVGAGI (reference sequence). Trimming at V came to 5 bases and at J to 4 bases, leaving 7 bases not matched to a gene. The CDR3 consists of 14 residues.

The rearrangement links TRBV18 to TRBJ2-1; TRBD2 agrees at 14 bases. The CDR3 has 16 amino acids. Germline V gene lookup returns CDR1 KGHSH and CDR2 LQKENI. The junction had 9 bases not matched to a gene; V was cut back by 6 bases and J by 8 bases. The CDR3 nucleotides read TGTGCCAGCTCCGTGACTAGCGGGAGGGTTATCGATGAGCAGTTCTTC. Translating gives CASSVTSGRVIDEQFF.

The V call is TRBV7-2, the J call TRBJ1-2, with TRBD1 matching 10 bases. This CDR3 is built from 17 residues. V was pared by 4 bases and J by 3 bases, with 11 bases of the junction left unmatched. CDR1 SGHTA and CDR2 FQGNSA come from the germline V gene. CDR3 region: CASSSRNRDRGDYGYTF. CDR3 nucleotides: TGTGCCAGCAGCTCAAGGAATAGGGACAGGGGAGACTATGGCTACACCTTC.

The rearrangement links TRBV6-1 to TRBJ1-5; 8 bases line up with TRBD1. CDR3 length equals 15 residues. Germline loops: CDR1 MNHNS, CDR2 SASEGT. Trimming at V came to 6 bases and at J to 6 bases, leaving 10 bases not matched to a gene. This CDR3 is CASRRTGLGGQPQHF. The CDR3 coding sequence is TGTGCCAGCAGAAGGACAGGGCTGGGGGGTCAGCCCCAGCATTTT.

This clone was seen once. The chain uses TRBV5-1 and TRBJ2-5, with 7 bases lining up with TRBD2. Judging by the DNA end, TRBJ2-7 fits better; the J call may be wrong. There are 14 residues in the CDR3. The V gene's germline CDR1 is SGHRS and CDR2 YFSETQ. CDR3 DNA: TGCGCCAGCAGCGCCGGGACTACCTCCTACGAGCAGTACTTC. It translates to CASSAGTTSYEQYF.

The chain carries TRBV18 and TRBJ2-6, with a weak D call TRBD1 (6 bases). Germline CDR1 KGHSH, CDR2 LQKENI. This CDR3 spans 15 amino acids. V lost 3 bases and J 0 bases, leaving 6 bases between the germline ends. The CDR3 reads CASSPGASGANVLTF. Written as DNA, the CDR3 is TGTGCCAGCTCACCGGGGGCCTCTGGGGCCAACGTCCTGACTTTC.

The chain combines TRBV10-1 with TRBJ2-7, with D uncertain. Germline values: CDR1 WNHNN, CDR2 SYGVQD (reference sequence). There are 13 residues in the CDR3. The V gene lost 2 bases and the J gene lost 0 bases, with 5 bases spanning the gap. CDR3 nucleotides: TGCGCCAGCAGTGAGCGGTTCTCCTACGAGCAGTACTTC. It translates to CASSERFSYEQYF.

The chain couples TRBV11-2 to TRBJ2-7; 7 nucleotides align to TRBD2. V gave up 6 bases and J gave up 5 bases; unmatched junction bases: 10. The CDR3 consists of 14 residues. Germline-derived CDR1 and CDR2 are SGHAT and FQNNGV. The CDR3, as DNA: TGTGCCAGCAGTCGAACCCGGGGGGACCACGAGCAGTACTTC. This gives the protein CASSRTRGDHEQYF.

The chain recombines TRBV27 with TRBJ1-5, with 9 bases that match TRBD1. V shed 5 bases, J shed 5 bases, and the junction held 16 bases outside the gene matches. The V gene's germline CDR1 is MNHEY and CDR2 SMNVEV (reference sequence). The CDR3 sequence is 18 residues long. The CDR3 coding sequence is TGTGCCAGCAGTCCAAATAACTTCCGGGACAGGGTCCATCAGCCCCAGCATTTT. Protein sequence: CASSPNNFRDRVHQPQHF.